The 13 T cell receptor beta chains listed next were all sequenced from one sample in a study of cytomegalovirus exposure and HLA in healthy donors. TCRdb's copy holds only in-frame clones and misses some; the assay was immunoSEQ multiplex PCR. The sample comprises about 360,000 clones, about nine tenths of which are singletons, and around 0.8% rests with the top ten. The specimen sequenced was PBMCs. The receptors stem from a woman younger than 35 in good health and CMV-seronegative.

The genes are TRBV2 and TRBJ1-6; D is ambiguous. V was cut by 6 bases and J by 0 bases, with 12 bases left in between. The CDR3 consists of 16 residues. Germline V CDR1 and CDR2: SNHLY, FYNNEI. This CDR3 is CASRVWESSYNSPLHF. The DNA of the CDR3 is TGTGCCAGCAGGGTGTGGGAGAGCTCCTATAATTCACCCCTCCACTTT.

Written as DNA, the CDR3 is TGTGCCAGCAGTTTTACAGGGAGAGGGGACGAGCAGTACTTC. This codes for CASSFTGRGDEQYF. The genes are TRBV27 and TRBJ2-7; D might be TRBD1 (6 bases). This CDR3 region has 14 residues. V was cut by 3 bases and J by 5 bases, with 14 bases left in between. Per germline, CDR1 MNHEY and CDR2 SMNVEV (reference sequence).

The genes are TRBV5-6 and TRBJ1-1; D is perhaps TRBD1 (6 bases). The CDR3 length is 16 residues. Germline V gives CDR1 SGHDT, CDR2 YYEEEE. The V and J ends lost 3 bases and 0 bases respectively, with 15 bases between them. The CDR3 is CASSSGPTGLNTEAFF. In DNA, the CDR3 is TGTGCCAGCAGCTCCGGGCCGACAGGATTGAACACTGAAGCTTTCTTT.

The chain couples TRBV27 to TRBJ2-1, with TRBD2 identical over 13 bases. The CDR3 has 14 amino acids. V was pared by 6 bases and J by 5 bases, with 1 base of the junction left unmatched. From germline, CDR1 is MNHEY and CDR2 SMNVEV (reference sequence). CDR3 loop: CASSGTSGNNEQFF. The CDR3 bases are TGTGCCAGCAGCGGGACTAGCGGGAACAATGAGCAGTTCTTC.

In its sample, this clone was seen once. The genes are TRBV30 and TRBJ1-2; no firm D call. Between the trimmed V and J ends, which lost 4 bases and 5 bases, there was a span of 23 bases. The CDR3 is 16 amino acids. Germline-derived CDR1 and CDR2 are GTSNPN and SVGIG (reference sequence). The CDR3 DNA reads TGTGCCTGGATCGACATCCGGGCCCCCTCGGGGTATGGCTACACCTTC. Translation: CAWIDIRAPSGYGYTF. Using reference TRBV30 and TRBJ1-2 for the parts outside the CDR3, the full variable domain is SQTIHQWPATLVQPVGSPLSLECTVEGTSNPNLYWYRQAAGRGLQLLFYSVGIGQISSEVPQNLSASRPQDRQFILSSKKLLLSDSGFYLCAWIDIRAPSGYGYTFGSGTRLTVV.

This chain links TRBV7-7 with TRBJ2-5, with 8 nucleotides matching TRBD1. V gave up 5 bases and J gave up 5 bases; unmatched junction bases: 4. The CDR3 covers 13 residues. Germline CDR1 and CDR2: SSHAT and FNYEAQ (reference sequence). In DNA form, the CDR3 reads TGTGCCAGCAGCAGGACAGGGAGGGAGACCCAGTACTTC. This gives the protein CASSRTGRETQYF.

The CDR3 sequence is CAWRTSGSVKNIQYF. The CDR3 DNA reads TGTGCCTGGAGGACTAGCGGGAGTGTCAAAAACATTCAGTACTTC. This sequence joins TRBV30 and TRBJ2-4; TRBD2 matches at 12 bases. Germline CDR1 and CDR2: GTSNPN and SVGIG (reference sequence). V gave up 3 bases and J gave up 3 bases; unmatched junction bases: 3. This CDR3 spans 15 amino acids. The full variable domain, its missing parts supplied by reference TRBV30 and TRBJ2-4, is SQTIHQWPATLVQPVGSPLSLECTVEGTSNPNLYWYRQAAGRGLQLLFYSVGIGQISSEVPQNLSASRPQDRQFILSSKKLLLSDSGFYLCAWRTSGSVKNIQYFGAGTRLSVL.

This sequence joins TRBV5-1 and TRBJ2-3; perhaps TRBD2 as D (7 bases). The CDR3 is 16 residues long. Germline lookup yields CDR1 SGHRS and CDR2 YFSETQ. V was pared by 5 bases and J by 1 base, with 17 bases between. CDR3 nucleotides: TGCGCCAGCAGGAGGGGGGGCCGGGACGGCACAGATACGCAGTATTTT. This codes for CASRRGGRDGTDTQYF. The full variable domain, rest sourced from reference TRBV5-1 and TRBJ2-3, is KAGVTQTPRYLIKTRGQQVTLSCSPISGHRSVSWYQQTPGQGLQFLFEYFSETQRNKGNFPGRFSGRQFSNSRSEMNVSTLELGDSALYLCASRRGGRDGTDTQYFGPGTRLTVL.

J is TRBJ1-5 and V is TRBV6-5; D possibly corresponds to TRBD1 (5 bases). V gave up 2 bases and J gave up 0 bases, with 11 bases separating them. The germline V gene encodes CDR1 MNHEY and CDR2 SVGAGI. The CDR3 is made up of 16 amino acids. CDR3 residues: CASSYGAPSSNQPQHF. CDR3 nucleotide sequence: TGTGCCAGCAGTTACGGGGCCCCAAGTAGCAATCAGCCCCAGCATTTT.

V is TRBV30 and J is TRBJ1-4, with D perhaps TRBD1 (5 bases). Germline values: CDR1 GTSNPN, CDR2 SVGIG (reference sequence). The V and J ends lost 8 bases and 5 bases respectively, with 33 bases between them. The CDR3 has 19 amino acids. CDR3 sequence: CAKHRTGQNFQTKNEKLFF. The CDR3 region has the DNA TGTGCCAAACATCGTACAGGTCAAAACTTCCAAACCAAAAATGAAAAACTGTTTTTT.

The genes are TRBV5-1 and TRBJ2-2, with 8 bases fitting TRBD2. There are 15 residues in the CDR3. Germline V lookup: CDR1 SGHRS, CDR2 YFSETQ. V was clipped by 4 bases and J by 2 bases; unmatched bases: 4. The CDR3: CASSISGGNTGELFF. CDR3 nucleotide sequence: TGCGCCAGCAGCATAAGCGGGGGAAACACCGGGGAGCTGTTTTTT.

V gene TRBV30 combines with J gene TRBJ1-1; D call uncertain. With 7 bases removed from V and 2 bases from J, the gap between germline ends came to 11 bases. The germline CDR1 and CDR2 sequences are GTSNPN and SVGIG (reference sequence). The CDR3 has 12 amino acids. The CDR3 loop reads CASRRLNTEAFF. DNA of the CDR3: TGTGCCTCTAGAAGGTTAAACACTGAAGCTTTCTTT. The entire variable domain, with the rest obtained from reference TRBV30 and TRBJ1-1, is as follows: SQTIHQWPATLVQPVGSPLSLECTVEGTSNPNLYWYRQAAGRGLQLLFYSVGIGQISSEVPQNLSASRPQDRQFILSSKKLLLSDSGFYLCASRRLNTEAFFGQGTRLTVV.

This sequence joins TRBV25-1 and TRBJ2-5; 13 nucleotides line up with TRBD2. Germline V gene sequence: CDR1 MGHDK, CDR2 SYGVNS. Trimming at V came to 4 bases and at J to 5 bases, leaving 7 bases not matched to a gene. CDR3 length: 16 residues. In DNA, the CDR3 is TGTGCCAGCAGTGGGACTAGCGGGAGTTTAGGGGAGACCCAGTACTTC. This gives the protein CASSGTSGSLGETQYF.